This T cell receptor (beta chain) originates from a study of TIL therapy for anti-PD-1-resistant metastatic lung cancer. Overall study: Tumor harvest preceded PD-1/PD-L1 blockade, followed by nivolumab treatment.

Note on this clone: Its target is unknown.

Trimming took off 2 bases at V and 7 bases at J, with 4 bases between the two ends. This CDR3 comprises 11 residues. The germline gives CDR1 SGHKS, CDR2 YYEKEE (reference sequence). Study-level results: This highly selected cohort may not generalize to typical lung cancer patients.

This was the immunoSEQ v3 assay. Each library reached about 2 million read pairs, or roughly 4.5-6.5 million at deep level. Sequencing used immunoSEQ multiplex PCR; TCRdb keeps in-frame clones, though not all of them. The sample has tens of thousands of clones; roughly two thirds are singletons. The sample's time point: pre-treatment sample, taken before nivolumab and TIL therapy. This chain connects TRBV5-5 to TRBJ2-1; D remains ambiguous. Sequencing used blood, obtained at baseline. The source is a person aged 25 to 85 with non-small cell lung cancer. The CDR3 protein is CASSFGNEQFF. The CDR3 nucleotides read TGTGCCAGCAGCTTCGGGAATGAGCAGTTCTTC.